Listed below are T cell receptor beta chains from one sample, sequenced in a study of blood T cell repertoires in COVID-19. Sequenced by immunoSEQ multiplex PCR; TCRdb stores in-frame clones only, minus some. The table lists approximately 150,000 clones, 84% of them singletons, with 2.2% in the top ten. What was sequenced was peripheral blood. The receptors derive from a man between 70 and 80 years old with acute or convalescent COVID-19. CDR3s include the opening cysteine and the closing phenylalanine or tryptophan. A D gene is named only where the DNA matches it firmly. Clone size, where shown, is once, few, many, or a class for clones that have expanded.

>TRBJ2-3|TRBV10-3|.|TRBD1
TGTGCCATCAGTGACGGACAGGACACAGATACGCAGTATTTT
CAISDGQDTDTQYF
>TRBJ2-1|TRBV29-1|.|.
TGCAGCGCCTACAGGGAACGAGGCAATGAGCAGTTCTTC
CSAYRERGNEQFF
>TRBJ2-5|TRBV6-5|once|TRBD1
TGTGCCAGCAGCTGGAACAGGGGGCCCCAAGAGACCCAGTACTTC
CASSWNRGPQETQYF
>TRBJ2-3|TRBV12-3/TRBV12-4|.|TRBD2
TGTGCCAGCAGTGCGGGGGTCACAGATACGCAGTATTTT
CASSAGVTDTQYF
>TRBJ1-2|TRBV7-9|.|TRBD1
TGTGCCAGCAGCTCTACAGGGGGCGATGGCTACACCTTC
CASSSTGGDGYTF
>TRBJ1-4|TRBV29-1|.|.
TGCAGCGTCAGCGCTGGGGGGATCGGTGAAAAACTGTTTTTT
CSVSAGGIGEKLFF
>TRBJ2-3|TRBV5-1|.|TRBD2
TGCGCCAGCAGCTTTACGACTAGCGGGAGTGGAGATACGCAGTATTTT
CASSFTTSGSGDTQYF
>TRBJ2-7|TRBV28|.|TRBD2
TGTGCCAGCAGTACCACGGGCGGGGGGTTATACGAGCAGTACTTC
CASSTTGGGLYEQYF
>TRBJ1-6|TRBV10-1|.|.
TGCGCCAGCAGTGGACAGGATAATTCACCCCTCCACTTT
CASSGQDNSPLHF
>TRBJ2-7|TRBV28|.|.
TGTGCCAGCAGTTTATTCCAGGGAGGTGGGTCCTACGAGCAGTACTTC
CASSLFQGGGSYEQYF
>TRBJ2-2|TRBV18|.|.
TGTGCCAGCTCACCATCCGGTTTGAGCACCGGGGAGCTGTTTTTT
CASSPSGLSTGELFF
>TRBJ2-5|TRBV7-8|.|.
TGTGCCAGCAGCTTAGCGTACCGGACAGCAAAAAAAGAGACCCAGTACTTC
CASSLAYRTAKKETQYF
>TRBJ2-1|TRBV15|.|TRBD2
TGTGCCACCAGCACCCAACTAGCGGGAGGCTACAATGAGCAGTTCTTC
CATSTQLAGGYNEQFF